This T cell receptor beta chain was profiled in a study of vaccination and CD4 T cells after COVID-19. Study-level background: Post-vaccine sample collection happened at a median of about 10 weeks after dose two, ranging 14 to 241.

Specified treatment: approximately nine-day PBMC culture with coronavirus spike peptide pools or control peptides (ViraFEST assay). The CDR3 is made up of 16 amino acids. Germline values: CDR1 SQVTM, CDR2 ANQGSEA. Germline trimming cut 4 bases from V and 4 bases from J; bases unmatched to any gene: 11. Notes on this clonotype: What it recognizes is unknown.

The Oncomine TCR Beta short-read assay sequenced DNA from cultured CD4+ T cells. Via MiXCR, TCRdb re-called the PCR reads, giving one row per CDR3 protein. Found here are about 20,000 distinct CDR3 sequences, 48% of them singletons; the top ten hold about 5%. This sample comprised CD4+ T cells from blood, cultured in vitro, obtained before SARS-CoV-2 vaccination. The TCR sequence derives from a human donor who had recovered from COVID-19. This sequence joins TRBV29-1 and TRBJ2-2, with 8 bases lining up with TRBD1. CDR3 sequence: CSVGKTGAGSTGELFF. CDR3 coding DNA: TGCAGCGTTGGCAAGACAGGGGCGGGGAGCACCGGGGAGCTGTTTTTT.